The TCR beta chain under discussion was sequenced for a study of CD8+CD57+ T cells in acquired aplastic anemia. Patients selected for sequencing had displayed CD8+CD57+ cell expansion by flow cytometry. CDR3 length: 17 amino acids. Trimming pared 6 bases from V and 5 bases from J, leaving 23 bases between. CDR1 and CDR2 (germline): ENHRY, SYGVKD. For CDR3 and TCR beta VDJ profiling, genomic DNA was the template used. TCRdb reprocessed the reads with MiXCR, giving one entry per CDR3 protein. The sample includes about 220,000 distinct CDR3 sequences, approximately 50% of them seen just once. Sample: sorted CD4+, CD8+, or CD8+CD57+ T cells (not recorded which) from PBMCs. The chain joins TRBV10-3 to TRBJ1-5, with a weak D call TRBD1 (5 bases). This clonotype originated in a human donor with aplastic anemia. Written as DNA, the CDR3 is TGTGCCATCAGGAGGACTAGCGGGGACCCGATGGATCAGCCCCAGCATTTT. The encoded protein is CAIRRTSGDPMDQPQHF.